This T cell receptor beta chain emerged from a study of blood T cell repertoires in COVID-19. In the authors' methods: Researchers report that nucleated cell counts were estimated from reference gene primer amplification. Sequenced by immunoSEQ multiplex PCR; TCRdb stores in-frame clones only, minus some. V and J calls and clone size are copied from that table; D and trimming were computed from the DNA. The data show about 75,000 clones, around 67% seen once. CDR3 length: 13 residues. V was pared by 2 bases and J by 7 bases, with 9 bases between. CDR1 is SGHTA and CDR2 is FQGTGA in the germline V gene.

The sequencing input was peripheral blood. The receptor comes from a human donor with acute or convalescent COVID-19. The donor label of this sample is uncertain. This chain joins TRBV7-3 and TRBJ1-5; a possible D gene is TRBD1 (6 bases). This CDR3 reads CASSLGGSQPQHF. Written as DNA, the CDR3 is TGTGCCAGCAGCTTAGGGGGCTCACAGCCCCAGCATTTT. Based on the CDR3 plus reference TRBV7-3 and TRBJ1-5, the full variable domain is GAGVSQTPSNKVTEKGKYVELRCDPISGHTALYWYRQSLGQGPEFLIYFQGTGAADDSGLPNDRFFAVRPEGSVSTLKIQRTERGDSAVYLCASSLGGSQPQHFGDGTRLSIL.